The source of this T cell receptor beta chain is a study of cytomegalovirus exposure and HLA in healthy donors. The method was immunoSEQ multiplex PCR; TCRdb's version includes in-frame clones alone and lacks a portion of them. The sample consists of roughly 150,000 clones, about 88% of them appearing once. The V end was cut by 5 bases, the J end by 2 bases, with 12 bases between. CDR3 length: 14 amino acids. CDR1 and CDR2 from the germline V gene are SGHTA and FQGTGA. The chain uses TRBV7-3 and TRBJ1-1, with a tentative D call TRBD1 (5 bases). Material: PBMCs. This sequence originates from a woman under 30 in good health and CMV-seronegative. The CDR3 region has the DNA TGTGCCAGCAGCATTAGTCAGGGTAACACTGAAGCTTTCTTT. Its protein is CASSISQGNTEAFF.